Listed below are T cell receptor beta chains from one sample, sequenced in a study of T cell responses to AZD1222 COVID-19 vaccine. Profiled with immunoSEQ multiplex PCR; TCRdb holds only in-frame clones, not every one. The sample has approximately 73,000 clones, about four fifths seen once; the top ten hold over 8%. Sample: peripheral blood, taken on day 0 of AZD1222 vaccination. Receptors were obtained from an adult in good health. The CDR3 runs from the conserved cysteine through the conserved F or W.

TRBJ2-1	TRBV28	CASSPTGTGGYNEQFF
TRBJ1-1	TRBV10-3	CAIGETGANTRAFF
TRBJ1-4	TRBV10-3	CATVSDRDGEKLFF
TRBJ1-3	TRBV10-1	CASSVNLQGGNTIYF
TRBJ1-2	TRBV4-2	CASSTGGDYGYTF
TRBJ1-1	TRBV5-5	CASSLAGVIGEAFF
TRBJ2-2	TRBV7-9	CASSPRQGWNTGELFF
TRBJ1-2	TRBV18	CASSLRQDSNYGYTF
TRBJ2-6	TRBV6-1	CASSEAWAGANVLTF
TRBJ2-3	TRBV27	CASRGTGTDTQYF
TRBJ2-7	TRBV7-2	CASSLTSGGYEQYF
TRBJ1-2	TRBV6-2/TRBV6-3	CASSAVGYGYTF
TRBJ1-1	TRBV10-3	CAIKRDPATEAFF
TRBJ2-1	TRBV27	CASSLRPYDNEQFF
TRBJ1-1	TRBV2	CADWRARGAEAFF
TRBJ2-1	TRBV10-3	CAISESGAGGYNEQFF
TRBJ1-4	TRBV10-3	CAISELLPVEKLFF
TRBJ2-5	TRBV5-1	CASSGGTRGSETQYF
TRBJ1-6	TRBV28	CASSSRGVDDNSPLHF
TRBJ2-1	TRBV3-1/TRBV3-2	CASSRTSGGNNEQFF
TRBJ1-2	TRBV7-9	CASSLDPNYGYTF
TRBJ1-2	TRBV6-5	CASSYNLNYGYTF
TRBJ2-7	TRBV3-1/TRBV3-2	CASSPGTSGDEQYF
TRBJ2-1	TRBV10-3	CAISETGTSGGGEQFF
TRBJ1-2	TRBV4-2	CASRSQTGNNYGYTF
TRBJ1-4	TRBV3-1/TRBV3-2	CASSQGPTNEKLFF
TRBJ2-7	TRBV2	CASNPQGFHEQYF
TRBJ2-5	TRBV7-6	CASSLMANQETQYF
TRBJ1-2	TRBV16	CASSQGLNYGYTF
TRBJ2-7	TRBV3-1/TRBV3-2	CASSQDMSGYEQYF
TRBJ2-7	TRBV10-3	CAISESPDLRYEQYF
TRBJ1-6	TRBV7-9	CASSLGQGVYSPLHF
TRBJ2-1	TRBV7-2	CASSRARRGMYNEQFF
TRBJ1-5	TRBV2	CASSAELAGPQHF
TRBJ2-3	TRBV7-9	CASIIPRGVLDTQYF
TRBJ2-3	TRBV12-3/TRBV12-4	CASRPGGPDTQYF
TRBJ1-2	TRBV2	CASSEGTASSNYGYTF
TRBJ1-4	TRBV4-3	CASSRTGGAGEKLFF
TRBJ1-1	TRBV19	CASSIQGTGYTEAFF
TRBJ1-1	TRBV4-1	CASSQDRSRFTEAFF
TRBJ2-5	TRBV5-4	CASSSDPARGKETQYF
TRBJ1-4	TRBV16	CASSQSGQTEKLFF
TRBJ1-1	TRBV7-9	CASSPTGIEAFF
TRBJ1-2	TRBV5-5	CASSLPGGGGYTF
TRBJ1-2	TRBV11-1	CASSQRLNYGYTF
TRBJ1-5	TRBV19	CASSIGQANQPQHF
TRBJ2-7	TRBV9	CASSTSDRGLHEQYF
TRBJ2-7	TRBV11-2	CASSRPGTVHGPYF
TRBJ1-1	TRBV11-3	CASSSSRDTEAFF
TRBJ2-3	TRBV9	CASSVVGTADTQYF
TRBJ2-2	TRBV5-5	CASRSGQGSGELFF
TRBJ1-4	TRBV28	CASSSRNEKLFF
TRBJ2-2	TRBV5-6	CASSSQTVGDTGELFF
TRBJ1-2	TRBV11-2	CASSLENRGEYYGYTF